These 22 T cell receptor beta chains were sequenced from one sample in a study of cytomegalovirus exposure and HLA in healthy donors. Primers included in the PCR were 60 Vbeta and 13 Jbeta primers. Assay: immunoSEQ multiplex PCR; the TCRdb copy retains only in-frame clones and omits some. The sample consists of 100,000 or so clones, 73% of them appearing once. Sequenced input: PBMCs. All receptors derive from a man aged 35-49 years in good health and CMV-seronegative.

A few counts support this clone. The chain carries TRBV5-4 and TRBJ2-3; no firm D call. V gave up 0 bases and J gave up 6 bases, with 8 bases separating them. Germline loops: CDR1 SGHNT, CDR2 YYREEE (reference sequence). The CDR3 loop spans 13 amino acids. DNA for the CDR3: TGTGCCAGCAGCTTGGATCTCGAGGATACGCAGTATTTT. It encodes CASSLDLEDTQYF.

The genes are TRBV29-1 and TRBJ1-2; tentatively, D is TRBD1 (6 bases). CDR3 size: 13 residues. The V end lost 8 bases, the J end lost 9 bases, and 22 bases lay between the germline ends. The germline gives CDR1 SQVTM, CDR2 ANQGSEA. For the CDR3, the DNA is TGCAGCATCGGACAGCCTTTAAGTGTAAGCTACACCTTC. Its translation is CSIGQPLSVSYTF. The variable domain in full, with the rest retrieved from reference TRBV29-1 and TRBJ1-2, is SAVISQKPSRDICQRGTSLTIQCQVDSQVTMMFWYRQQPGQSLTLIATANQGSEATYESGFVIDKFPISRPNLTFSTLTVSNMSPEDSSIYLCSIGQPLSVSYTFGSGTRLTVV.

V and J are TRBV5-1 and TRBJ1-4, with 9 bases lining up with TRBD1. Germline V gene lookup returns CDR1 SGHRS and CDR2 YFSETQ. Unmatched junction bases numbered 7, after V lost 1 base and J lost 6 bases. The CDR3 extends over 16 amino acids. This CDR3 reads CASSLSLTGGHEKLFF. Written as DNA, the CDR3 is TGCGCCAGCAGCTTGTCCCTAACAGGGGGCCATGAAAAACTGTTTTTT.

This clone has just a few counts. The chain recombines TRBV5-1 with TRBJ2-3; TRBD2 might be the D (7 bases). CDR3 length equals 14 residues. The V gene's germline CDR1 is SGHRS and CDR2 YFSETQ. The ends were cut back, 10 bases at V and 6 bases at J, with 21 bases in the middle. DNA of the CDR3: TGCGCCTCCGAAGGGGGAGGGGTTGGCGATACGCAGTATTTT. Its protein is CASEGGGVGDTQYF.

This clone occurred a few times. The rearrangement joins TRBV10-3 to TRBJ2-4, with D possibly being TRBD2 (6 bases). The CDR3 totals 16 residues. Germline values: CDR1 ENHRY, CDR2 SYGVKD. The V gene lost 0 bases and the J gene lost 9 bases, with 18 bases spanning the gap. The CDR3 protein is CAISESKASAGSIQYF. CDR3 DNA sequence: TGTGCCATCAGTGAGTCGAAGGCTAGCGCGGGGAGCATTCAGTACTTC.

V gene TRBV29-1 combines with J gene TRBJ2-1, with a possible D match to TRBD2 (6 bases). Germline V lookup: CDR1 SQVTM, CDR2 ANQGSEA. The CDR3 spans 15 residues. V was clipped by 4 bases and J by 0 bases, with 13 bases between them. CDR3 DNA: TGCAGCGTTGCTGGAGGGAAGAGCTCCTACAATGAGCAGTTCTTC. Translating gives CSVAGGKSSYNEQFF.

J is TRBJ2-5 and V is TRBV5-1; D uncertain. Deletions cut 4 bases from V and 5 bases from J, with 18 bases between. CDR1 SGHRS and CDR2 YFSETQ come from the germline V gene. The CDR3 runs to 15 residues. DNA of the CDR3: TGCGCCAGCAGCGGTGGGCCCTTGCGCGCCGAGACCCAGTACTTC. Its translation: CASSGGPLRAETQYF.

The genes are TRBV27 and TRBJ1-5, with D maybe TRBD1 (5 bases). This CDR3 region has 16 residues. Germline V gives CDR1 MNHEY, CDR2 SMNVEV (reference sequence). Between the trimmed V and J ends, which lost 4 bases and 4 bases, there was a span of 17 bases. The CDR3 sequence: CASSSDGSGLNQPQHF. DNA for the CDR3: TGTGCCAGCAGTTCGGACGGATCGGGACTTAATCAGCCCCAGCATTTT.

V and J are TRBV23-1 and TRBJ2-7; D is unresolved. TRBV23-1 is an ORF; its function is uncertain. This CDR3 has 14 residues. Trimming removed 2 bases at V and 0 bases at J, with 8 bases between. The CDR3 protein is CASSQPTPSYEQYF. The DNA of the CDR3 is TGCGCCAGCAGTCAACCCACACCCTCCTACGAGCAGTACTTC.

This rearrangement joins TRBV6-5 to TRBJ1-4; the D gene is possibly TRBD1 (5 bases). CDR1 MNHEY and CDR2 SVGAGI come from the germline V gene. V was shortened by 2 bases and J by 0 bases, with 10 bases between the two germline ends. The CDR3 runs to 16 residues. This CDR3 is CASSYQTATTNEKLFF. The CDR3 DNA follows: TGTGCCAGCAGTTACCAGACAGCTACAACTAATGAAAAACTGTTTTTT.

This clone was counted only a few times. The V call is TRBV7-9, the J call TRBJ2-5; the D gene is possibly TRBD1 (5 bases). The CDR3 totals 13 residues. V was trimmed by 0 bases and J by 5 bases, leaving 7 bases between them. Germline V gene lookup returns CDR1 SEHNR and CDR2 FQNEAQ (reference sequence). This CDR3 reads CASSLAGPETQYF. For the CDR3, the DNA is TGTGCCAGCAGCTTAGCGGGGCCGGAGACCCAGTACTTC.

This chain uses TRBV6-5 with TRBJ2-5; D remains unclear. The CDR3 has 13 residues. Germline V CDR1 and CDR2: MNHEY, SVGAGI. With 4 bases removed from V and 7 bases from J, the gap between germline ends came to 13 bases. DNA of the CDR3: TGTGCCAGCAGTTTGGGCCCACCCGGGACCCAGTACTTC. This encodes CASSLGPPGTQYF.

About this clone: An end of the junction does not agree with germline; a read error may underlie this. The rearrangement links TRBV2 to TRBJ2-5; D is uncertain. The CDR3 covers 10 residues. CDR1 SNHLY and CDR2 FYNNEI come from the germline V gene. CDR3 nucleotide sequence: TGTGCCAGCAGTCTAGAGTCCCAGTACTTC. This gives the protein CASSLESQYF.

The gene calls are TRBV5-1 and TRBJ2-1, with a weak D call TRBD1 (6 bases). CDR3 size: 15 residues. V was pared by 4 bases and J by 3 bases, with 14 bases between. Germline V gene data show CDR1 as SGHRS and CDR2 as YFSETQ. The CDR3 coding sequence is TGCGCCAGCAGCCCCGGGACATACTTCTACAATGAGCAGTTCTTC. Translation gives CASSPGTYFYNEQFF.

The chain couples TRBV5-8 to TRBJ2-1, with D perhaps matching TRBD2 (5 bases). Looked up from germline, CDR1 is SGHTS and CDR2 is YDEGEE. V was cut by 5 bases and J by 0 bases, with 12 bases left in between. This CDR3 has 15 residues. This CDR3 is CASRAIGNSYNEQFF. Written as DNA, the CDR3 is TGTGCCAGCAGGGCTATCGGGAACTCCTACAATGAGCAGTTCTTC.

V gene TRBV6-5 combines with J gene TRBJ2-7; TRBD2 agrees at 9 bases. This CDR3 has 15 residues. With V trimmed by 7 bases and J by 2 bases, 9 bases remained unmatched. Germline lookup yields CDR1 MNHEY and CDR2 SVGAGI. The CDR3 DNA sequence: TGTGCCAGCACCCATCCGGCGGGGGGGACCTACGAGCAGTACTTC. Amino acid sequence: CASTHPAGGTYEQYF.

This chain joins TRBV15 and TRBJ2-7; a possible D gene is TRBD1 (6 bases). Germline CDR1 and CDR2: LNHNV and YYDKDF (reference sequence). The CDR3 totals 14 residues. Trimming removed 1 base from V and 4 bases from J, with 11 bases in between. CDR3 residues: CATSRGDIEYEQYF. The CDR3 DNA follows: TGTGCCACCAGCAGAGGGGACATAGAGTACGAGCAGTACTTC.

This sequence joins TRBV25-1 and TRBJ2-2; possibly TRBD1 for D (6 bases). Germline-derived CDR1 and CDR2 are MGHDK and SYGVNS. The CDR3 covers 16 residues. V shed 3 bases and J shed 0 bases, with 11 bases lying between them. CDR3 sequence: CASSDLGQSNTGELFF. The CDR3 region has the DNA TGTGCCAGCAGTGATCTCGGACAGTCGAACACCGGGGAGCTGTTTTTT.

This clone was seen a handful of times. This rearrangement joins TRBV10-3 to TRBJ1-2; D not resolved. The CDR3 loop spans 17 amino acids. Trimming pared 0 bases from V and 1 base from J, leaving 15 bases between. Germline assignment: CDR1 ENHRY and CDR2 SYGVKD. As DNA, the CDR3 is TGTGCCATCAGTGAGTCTGTGGCCGGGAAAGTTAACTATGGCTACACCTTC. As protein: CAISESVAGKVNYGYTF.

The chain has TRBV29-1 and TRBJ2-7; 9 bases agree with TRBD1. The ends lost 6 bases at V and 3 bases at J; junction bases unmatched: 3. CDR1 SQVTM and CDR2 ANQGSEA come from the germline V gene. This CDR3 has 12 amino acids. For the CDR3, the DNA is TGCAGCGTGGGACAGGGCCGCTACGAGCAGTACTTC. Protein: CSVGQGRYEQYF.

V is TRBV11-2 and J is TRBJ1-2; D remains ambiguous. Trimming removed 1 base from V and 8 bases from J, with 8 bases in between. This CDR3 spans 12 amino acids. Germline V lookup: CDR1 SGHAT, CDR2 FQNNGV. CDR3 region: CASSLGEGGYTF. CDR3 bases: TGTGCCAGCAGCTTAGGAGAGGGCGGCTACACCTTC.

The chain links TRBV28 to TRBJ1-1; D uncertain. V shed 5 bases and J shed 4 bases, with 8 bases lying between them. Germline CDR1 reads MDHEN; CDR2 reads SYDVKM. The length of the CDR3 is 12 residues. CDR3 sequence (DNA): TGTGCCAGCAGTACTTACAGCACTGAAGCTTTCTTT. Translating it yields CASSTYSTEAFF.